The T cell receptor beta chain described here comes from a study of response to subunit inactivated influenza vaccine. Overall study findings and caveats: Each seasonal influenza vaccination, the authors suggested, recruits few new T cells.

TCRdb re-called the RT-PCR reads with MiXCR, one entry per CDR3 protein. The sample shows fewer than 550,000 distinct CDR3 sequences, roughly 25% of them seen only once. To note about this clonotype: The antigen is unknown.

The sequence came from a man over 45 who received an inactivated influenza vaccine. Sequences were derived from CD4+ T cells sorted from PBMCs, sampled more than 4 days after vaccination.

Here the CDR3 reads CASSLVYGANVLTF. The CDR3 nucleotides are TGCGCCAGCAGCTTGGTTTATGGGGCCAACGTCCTGACTTTC. The chain uses TRBV5-1 and TRBJ2-6; no definite D call. CDR1 is SGHRS, CDR2 YFSETQ, per germline. The V gene lost 0 bases and the J gene lost 3 bases, with 4 bases spanning the gap. The CDR3 consists of 14 residues.